Listed here is a single T cell receptor (beta chain). Its target is not known. The table came from immunoSEQ multiplex PCR; TCRdb's copy has only in-frame clones and leaves some out. The sample lists tens of thousands of clones, approximately 82% occurring once. Time point defined: week 5, during vaccination. A 20-mer mutant IDH1 peptide at 300 ug was injected subcutaneously with topical imiquimod. The donor cohort comprised cases of new WHO grade 3 or 4 IDH1-mutant, ATRX-lost astrocytoma. These data are taken from a study of a mutant IDH1 vaccine in newly diagnosed glioma. The CDR3 loop spans 13 amino acids. The junction had 3 bases not matched to a gene; V was cut back by 5 bases and J by 2 bases. In germline, CDR1 is SEHNR, CDR2 FQNEAQ (reference sequence).

Here the sequenced sample was PBMCs, taken from a glioma patient whose treatment included an IDH1 peptide vaccine. The clonotype comes from a woman in her late teens or twenties with glioma. Some clones in this sample may be carry-over from other donors' samples. The chain has TRBV7-9 and TRBJ2-7; TRBD1 matches 7 bases. Here the CDR3 DNA reads TGTGCCAGCAGCCTGGGGACAGCCTACGAGCAGTACTTC. It is translated as CASSLGTAYEQYF.